Listed below are T cell receptor beta chains from one sample, sequenced in a study of blood T cell repertoires in COVID-19. Profiling relied on immunoSEQ multiplex PCR, and the TCRdb table lists in-frame clones only, not all of them. The table has approximately 200,000 clones, 80% to 85% seen once. The sample was peripheral blood. The receptor set was obtained from an older woman with acute or convalescent COVID-19. CDR3s include the opening cysteine and the closing phenylalanine or tryptophan. The D gene is left open where the match is weak. Only some rows state a clone size, as once, few, many or a class for expanded clones.

TRBV6-1	NA	NA	TRBJ2-1	TGTGCCAGCAGTGAACTGCGGGTGAGGTACAATGAGCAGTTCTTC	CASSELRVRYNEQFF
TRBV27	NA	NA	TRBJ2-3	TGTGCCACCGCGTCGGGGGGCACAGATACGCAGTATTTT	CATASGGTDTQYF
TRBV5-6	TRBD1	NA	TRBJ2-5	TGTGCCAGCAGCCCAACTGGACAGGGAGAGACCCAGTACTTC	CASSPTGQGETQYF
TRBV5-4	TRBD2	few	TRBJ2-2	TGTGCCAGCAGCCGGACTAGCGGGGGAGCCGGGGAGCTGTTTTTT	CASSRTSGGAGELFF
TRBV11-1	TRBD2	NA	TRBJ2-5	TGTGCCAGCAGCCGGGACCCAGCGGGGGAGACCCAGTACTTC	CASSRDPAGETQYF
TRBV5-5	NA	few	TRBJ1-1	TGTGCCAGCAGCTTGGGCCAGGGGAGCACTGAAGCTTTCTTT	CASSLGQGSTEAFF
TRBV4-3	TRBD1	once	TRBJ1-2	TGCGCCAGCAGCCAAGAGGGACAGGGCGGCGAGGGCTACACCTTC	CASSQEGQGGEGYTF
TRBV3-1/TRBV3-2	TRBD2	NA	TRBJ2-7	TGTGCCAGCAGCGTGCGAGCGGGGTGGTACGAGCAGTACTTC	CASSVRAGWYEQYF
TRBV5-6	NA	NA	TRBJ1-3	TGTGCCAGCAGCTTGGAAAGGGGCGGTAGTGGAAACACCATATATTTT	CASSLERGGSGNTIYF
TRBV18	TRBD1	once	TRBJ1-6	TGTGCCAGCTCACCGGACAGGGTTGGGTCACCCCTCCACTTT	CASSPDRVGSPLHF
TRBV5-5	NA	NA	TRBJ2-2	TGTGCCAGCAGCTTGGCAGGGGTGGGGACCGGGGAGCTGTTTTTT	CASSLAGVGTGELFF
TRBV5-6	NA	NA	TRBJ1-6	TGTGCCAGCAGCTTGGAGGGGGGGGCGCGGAATTCACCCCTCCACTTT	CASSLEGGARNSPLHF
TRBV21-1	NA	once	TRBJ1-2	TGTGCCAGCAGCCCCCGGACACACAACTATGGCTACACCTTC	CASSPRTHNYGYTF
TRBV19	TRBD1	NA	TRBJ2-2	TGTGCCAGTAGTATTGGGACAGGGGTAAACACCGGGGAGCTGTTTTTT	CASSIGTGVNTGELFF
TRBV30	TRBD1	NA	TRBJ1-1	TGTGCCTGGAGACGGCAAGGGGGCAACACTGAAGCTTTCTTT	CAWRRQGGNTEAFF
TRBV6-5	TRBD1	NA	TRBJ1-1	TGTGCCAGCAGTCCGGACAGGATGGTCACTGAAGCTTTCTTT	CASSPDRMVTEAFF
TRBV6-6	TRBD1	NA	TRBJ2-7	TGTGCCAGCAGTTGGGGGACAGGTCACTCCTACGAGCAGTACTTC	CASSWGTGHSYEQYF
TRBV7-2	NA	NA	TRBJ2-2	TGTGCCAGCAGCTTACAGGGCCGGAACACCGGGGAGCTGTTTTTT	CASSLQGRNTGELFF
TRBV19	TRBD1	NA	TRBJ1-1	TGTGCCAGTAGGACGGGACAGATGAACACTGAAGCTTTCTTT	CASRTGQMNTEAFF
TRBV9	TRBD2	NA	TRBJ2-1	TGTGCCAGCAGCGCGAGCGGGGGGGACCACAATGAGCAGTTCTTC	CASSASGGDHNEQFF
TRBV5-6	NA	NA	TRBJ2-2	TGTGCCAGCAGCTTGGTGAGGTTCTCGAACACCGGGGAGCTGTTTTTT	CASSLVRFSNTGELFF
TRBV7-3	NA	NA	TRBJ2-2	TGTGCCAGCAGCTCAGACGCGGCTGCCGGGGAGCTGTTTTTT	CASSSDAAAGELFF
TRBV2	NA	NA	TRBJ2-1	TGTGCCAGCGCACCACAGGGCACACTCCACAATGAGCAGTTCTTC	CASAPQGTLHNEQFF
TRBV30	TRBD1	NA	TRBJ1-5	TGTGCCTGGAGTGTCGACAGGGGCAGTCAGCCCCAGCATTTT	CAWSVDRGSQPQHF
TRBV7-8	TRBD2	NA	TRBJ2-3	TGTGCCAGCAGCTTAAAGCGGGGGGGCACAGATACGCAGTATTTT	CASSLKRGGTDTQYF
TRBV7-2	NA	once	TRBJ1-1	TGTGCCAGCAGCTTAGCGGCTTACACTGAAGCTTTCTTT	CASSLAAYTEAFF
TRBV5-6	TRBD2	once	TRBJ2-7	TGTGCCAGCAGCTCAAGCGGGGGACCTTACGAGCAGTACTTC	CASSSSGGPYEQYF
TRBV19	TRBD1	NA	TRBJ1-2	TGTGCCAGTAGTCGAGGGACAGGGGGACTCTATGGCTACACCTTC	CASSRGTGGLYGYTF
TRBV18	TRBD1	NA	TRBJ1-1	TGTGCCAGCTCACCAAGGGACAGGGGCATGAACACTGAAGCTTTCTTT	CASSPRDRGMNTEAFF
TRBV5-1	NA	NA	TRBJ1-1	TGCGCCAGCAGCTTATGGAGTCAGGGTGGCCACATGAACACTGAAGCTTTCTTT	CASSLWSQGGHMNTEAFF
TRBV18	NA	few	TRBJ1-5	TGTGCCAGCTCACCGAGCCAGGGGCGCGAGCCCCAGCATTTT	CASSPSQGREPQHF
TRBV18	TRBD2	few	TRBJ2-5	TGTGCCAGCTCACCTGGGTCTAGCGGGGCGCAAGAGACCCAGTACTTC	CASSPGSSGAQETQYF
TRBV30	NA	NA	TRBJ1-4	TGTGCCTGGAGTGTACCAAGGCGGGGAGGGGAAAAACTGTTTTTT	CAWSVPRRGGEKLFF
TRBV30	NA	NA	TRBJ1-1	TGTGCCTGGAATCGAGGCGCGGACACTGAAGCTTTCTTT	CAWNRGADTEAFF
TRBV13	TRBD1	NA	TRBJ2-1	TGTGCCAGCAGCCCTGTGACAGGGGACTACAATGAGCAGTTCTTC	CASSPVTGDYNEQFF
TRBV19	NA	NA	TRBJ1-4	TGTGCCAGTAGTAACCAGGGGTGGGTCGAAAAACTGTTTTTT	CASSNQGWVEKLFF
TRBV5-1	TRBD2	NA	TRBJ2-1	TGCGCCAGCAGGTCGGCTGGCGGGGGGGCGAATGAGCAGTTCTTC	CASRSAGGGANEQFF
TRBV20-1	TRBD1	NA	TRBJ2-5	TGCAGTGCTAGTCGGACAGGCAAAGAGACCCAGTACTTC	CSASRTGKETQYF
TRBV7-8	TRBD1	NA	TRBJ1-5	TGTGCCAGCAGCAACCAGGGGGATGGCAATCAGCCCCAGCATTTT	CASSNQGDGNQPQHF
TRBV10-1	TRBD1	few	TRBJ2-7	TGCGCCAGCAGTAAGCGATTTGACAGGGTTATTGCCTACGAGCAGTACTTC	CASSKRFDRVIAYEQYF
TRBV7-6	NA	NA	TRBJ1-6	TGTGCCAGCAGCTTAGCGGGGGCAATAATCTCACCCCTCCACTTT	CASSLAGAIISPLHF
TRBV25-1	NA	NA	TRBJ2-5	TGTGCCAGCAGTTCCACGACATTCGAAGAGACCCAGTACTTC	CASSSTTFEETQYF
TRBV27	NA	NA	TRBJ2-6	TGTGCCAGCAGTTTATCGGGGAGGGGGGCTCTCTCTGGGGCCAACGTCCTGACTTTC	CASSLSGRGALSGANVLTF
TRBV5-6	NA	NA	TRBJ2-7	TGTGCCAGCAGCTTGTCTGGGCCGATCCATTACGAGCAGTACTTC	CASSLSGPIHYEQYF
TRBV3-1/TRBV3-2	NA	few	TRBJ2-1	TGTGCCAGCAGCCAATTTGGCGGGGTCTACAATGAGCAGTTCTTC	CASSQFGGVYNEQFF
TRBV10-3	TRBD1	NA	TRBJ1-2	TGTGCCATCACTATGGGACAGGGATTGAGCTATGGCTACACCTTC	CAITMGQGLSYGYTF
TRBV29-1	NA	NA	TRBJ1-1	TGCAGCGGAGTGGAGGGACTTGAAGCTTTCTTT	CSGVEGLEAFF
TRBV28	TRBD2	NA	TRBJ2-7	TGTGCCAGCAGGGCTAGCGGGGCGACCTACGAGCAGTACTTC	CASRASGATYEQYF
TRBV7-2	TRBD2	NA	TRBJ2-1	TGTGCCAGCAGCCTCAGAGCGGGGGGCCTTTACAATGAGCAGTTCTTC	CASSLRAGGLYNEQFF
TRBV27	NA	NA	TRBJ2-7	TGTGCCAGCAGCACCGGGGGCTACGAGCAGTACTTC	CASSTGGYEQYF
TRBV4-1	NA	NA	TRBJ1-1	TGCGCCAGCAGCCAAGAGGACCTCGACAGGGAAGCTTTCTTT	CASSQEDLDREAFF
TRBV5-1	NA	NA	TRBJ1-2	TGCGCCAGCACCGACAGGCTGGGCTATGGCTACACCTTC	CASTDRLGYGYTF